This T cell receptor (beta chain) was captured by sequencing in a study of metastatic and nonmetastatic thyroid tumors. Study at large: Where malignant and benign thyroid patients were concerned, repertoires were compared across blood and tumor or nodule tissue.

TCRdb re-called clones from the PCR reads using MiXCR. The sample lists more than 65,000 clones; over 12% were seen once. This CDR3 is 12 amino acids long. The V gene lost 7 bases and the J gene lost 2 bases, with 5 bases spanning the gap. CDR1 KGHDR and CDR2 SFDVKD come from the germline V gene. Patients had received no treatment of any kind before thyroid surgery. Sequences were obtained from blood. The receptor was derived from a male donor with papillary thyroid cancer or a benign thyroid nodule (not recorded which). Some clones in this sample may be carry-over from other donors' samples. The rearrangement joins TRBV24-1 to TRBJ2-1; possibly TRBD1 or TRBD2 for D (5 bases each). DNA for the CDR3: TGTGCCACCAGGGGGGCCTACAATGAGCAGTTCTTC. It is translated as CATRGAYNEQFF.